These 4 T cell receptor beta chains were all obtained from the same sample, sequenced in a study of T cell responses to AZD1222 COVID-19 vaccine (dated by TCRdb to the early 2020s). To prepare the library, the immunoSEQ multiplex PCR assay was applied. In its TCRdb copy, this immuneACCESS table keeps in-frame sequences only and misses some clones. Where compared with another copy, unresolved V genes explain less than half of these, and the others have no known cause. In this sample the table shows about 100,000 clones, 86% of which occur a single time. Approximately 3% of the sample is held by the ten biggest clonotypes. The sample's time point label, in plain terms: about 28 days (+/-7) after the second vaccine dose. Read against the paper, the sample's treatment or condition label means: meningococcal conjugate vaccine given as trial control. The sequenced sample was peripheral blood, obtained 28 days after the second dose of the MenACWY control vaccine. These receptors all stem from an adult who received the MenACWY meningococcal vaccine as a control.

A few counts support this clone. The CDR3 nucleotides read TGTGCCAGCACCCCTCAGGGGCAGGGAGGGGGTTCACCCCTCCACTTT. Residues: CASTPQGQGGGSPLHF. The rearrangement uses TRBV11-2 and TRBJ1-6, with a tentative D call TRBD1 (6 bases). Per the germline V gene, CDR1 is SGHAT and CDR2 is FQNNGV. The length of the CDR3 is 16 residues. V was shortened by 7 bases and J by 9 bases, with 22 bases between the two germline ends.

This chain uses TRBV2 with TRBJ2-7; 7 positions match TRBD1. This CDR3 contains 12 residues. V shed 7 bases and J 3 bases; nucleotides not matched to a gene: 3. CDR1 and CDR2 (germline): SNHLY, FYNNEI. The CDR3 nucleotides read TGTGCCAGCACTAGGGACAGCTACGAGCAGTACTTC. Encoded protein: CASTRDSYEQYF.

The CDR3 region is CASSTAGGLNTEAFF. The CDR3 nucleotides are TGTGCCAGCAGCACGGCAGGGGGTTTAAACACTGAAGCTTTCTTT. This chain uses TRBV9 with TRBJ1-1; 7 bases align to TRBD1. This CDR3 contains 15 residues. Germline assignment: CDR1 SGDLS and CDR2 YYNGEE. Trimming removed 4 bases from V and 2 bases from J; junction bases left unmatched: 8.

The chain uses TRBV6-2 or TRBV6-3 and TRBJ2-7; 9 positions agree with TRBD1. Germline CDR1 and CDR2: MNHEY and SVGEGT. J was trimmed by 7 bases and V by 4 bases; bases with no gene match: 11. The CDR3 length is 15 residues. Here the CDR3 DNA reads TGTGCCAGCAGTTCGCCGGGACAGGGAGGAGAAGAGCAGTACTTC. This codes for CASSSPGQGGEEQYF.